The TCR beta chain described here comes from a study of T cells in Graves' hyperthyroidism and ophthalmopathy. Whole-study context: Once the initial diagnosis was made, peripheral blood was obtained before any treatment. Study-wide results and caveats: Most thyroid clonotypes expanded above 0.001 appeared in blood too.

The trim removed 4 bases at V and 7 bases at J, leaving 11 bases unmatched. The CDR3 runs to 16 residues. Per the germline V gene, CDR1 is SGHRS and CDR2 is YFSETQ. The study based diagnoses on clinical symptoms, serum thyroxine and TRAb, thyroid ultrasound and orbital computed tomography. Template material for amplifying TCR beta CDR3 regions consisted of RNA transcripts. In the first-round RT-PCR of the TCR CDR3, the HTBI primer set was used. MiXCR, run by TCRdb on the multiplex PCR reads, gives a single entry per CDR3 protein. Here the sample spans 690,000 or so distinct CDR3 sequences, roughly 20% being singletons. This clonotype was observed a handful of times. Its antigen is undetermined.

The chain joins TRBV5-1 to TRBJ2-1; TRBD2 matches at 10 bases. The clonotype originates from a woman between 45 and 60 years old with Graves' hyperthyroidism that later progressed to Graves' ophthalmopathy. Specimen: blood. In DNA form, the CDR3 reads TGCGCCAGCAGCCCGAGAATAGCGGGGGGTCTTAATGAGCAGTTCTTC. This codes for CASSPRIAGGLNEQFF.